One and the same sample provided the 32 T cell receptor beta chains below, sequenced in a study of cytomegalovirus exposure and HLA in healthy donors. The PCR contained 60 Vbeta and 13 Jbeta primers. Clones were read by immunoSEQ multiplex PCR, and TCRdb kept only the in-frame ones, dropping some. Of approximately 200,000 clones listed, over 75% are singletons. The material sequenced was PBMCs. Source of these receptors: a human donor in good health.

The V and J genes are TRBV25-1 and TRBJ2-2; TRBD2 is a possible D gene (5 bases). The length of the CDR3 is 16 residues. Looked up from germline, CDR1 is MGHDK and CDR2 is SYGVNS. Deletions cut 3 bases from V and 4 bases from J, with 15 bases between. The CDR3: CASSDYRGYGTGELFF. Written as DNA, the CDR3 is TGTGCCAGCAGTGATTACCGAGGGTACGGCACCGGGGAGCTGTTTTTT. The full variable domain, completed using reference TRBV25-1 and TRBJ2-2, is EADIYQTPRYLVIGTGKKITLECSQTMGHDKMYWYQQDPGMELHLIHYSYGVNSTEKGDLSSESTVSRIRTEHFPLTLESARPSHTSQYLCASSDYRGYGTGELFFGEGSRLTVL.

The genes are TRBV9 and TRBJ2-2; no reliable D call. This CDR3 spans 14 amino acids. Germline lookup yields CDR1 SGDLS and CDR2 YYNGEE. Trimming took off 0 bases at V and 0 bases at J, with 3 bases between the two ends. The CDR3 sequence: CASSVEPNTGELFF. The CDR3 bases are TGTGCCAGCAGCGTAGAGCCGAACACCGGGGAGCTGTTTTTT.

This sequence joins TRBV10-3 and TRBJ2-3, with 13 positions matching TRBD2. Trimming took 4 bases from V and 3 from J; bases not matched to a gene: 1. Germline V gene data show CDR1 as ENHRY and CDR2 as SYGVKD. This CDR3 spans 15 amino acids. The CDR3 DNA reads TGTGCCATCAGTGCGACTAGCGGGAGGACAGATACGCAGTATTTT. Encoded protein: CAISATSGRTDTQYF.

The table lists this clone with a count of one. The V call is TRBV14, the J call TRBJ1-2; D gene ambiguous. Trimming pared 1 base from V and 6 bases from J, leaving 9 bases between. Per the germline V gene, CDR1 is SGHDN and CDR2 is FVKESK. The CDR3 totals 13 residues. CDR3 bases: TGTGCCAGCAGCCAAGTGCAGGCTAATGGCTACACCTTC. As protein: CASSQVQANGYTF. Together with reference TRBV14 and TRBJ1-2, the CDR3 gives the full variable domain: EAGVTQFPSHSVIEKGQTVTLRCDPISGHDNLYWYRRVMGKEIKFLLHFVKESKQDESGMPNNRFLAERTGGTYSTLKVQPAELEDSGVYFCASSQVQANGYTFGSGTRLTVV.

This chain uses TRBV28 with TRBJ1-2; tentative D call: TRBD1 (5 bases). V was shortened by 2 bases and J by 5 bases, with 9 bases between the two germline ends. This CDR3 contains 13 residues. CDR1 MDHEN and CDR2 SYDVKM come from the germline V gene. CDR3 in amino acids: CASSLTTGYGYTF. The CDR3 DNA reads TGTGCCAGCAGTTTAACAACAGGATATGGCTACACCTTC.

This clone has only a few counts. V usage is TRBV5-5 and J usage is TRBJ1-5, with 10 bases that match TRBD1. The CDR3 sequence is 15 residues long. Germline-derived CDR1 and CDR2 are SGHKS and YYEKEE (reference sequence). V shed 4 bases and J 4 bases; nucleotides not matched to a gene: 5. CDR3 loop: CASSQGQGMNQPQHF. Written as DNA, the CDR3 is TGTGCCAGCAGCCAGGGACAGGGGATGAATCAGCCCCAGCATTTT.

The chain couples TRBV7-9 to TRBJ1-1; D is possibly TRBD1 (5 bases). V gave up 8 bases and J gave up 5 bases, with 24 bases separating them. This CDR3 comprises 16 residues. CDR1 is SEHNR, CDR2 FQNEAQ, per germline (reference sequence). CDR3 protein: CASVLAGRVSRTEAFF. CDR3 coding DNA: TGTGCCAGCGTTCTGGCAGGGAGGGTAAGTAGGACTGAAGCTTTCTTT. Supplemented by reference TRBV7-9 and TRBJ1-1, the full variable domain reads DTGVSQNPRHKITKRGQNVTFRCDPISEHNRLYWYRQTLGQGPEFLTYFQNEAQLEKSRLLSDRFSAERPKGSFSTLEIQRTEQGDSAMYLCASVLAGRVSRTEAFFGQGTRLTVV.

V is TRBV6-5 and J is TRBJ2-7; 10 bases are a match to TRBD2. This CDR3 is 16 amino acids long. With V trimmed by 0 bases and J by 4 bases, 6 bases remained unmatched. Germline CDR1 and CDR2: MNHEY and SVGAGI. The CDR3 sequence is CASSYSTAGGPYEQYF. DNA for the CDR3: TGTGCCAGCAGTTACTCGACAGCGGGAGGGCCGTACGAGCAGTACTTC.

The chain carries TRBV18 and TRBJ1-4, with TRBD1 matching 8 bases. Losses at the gene ends were 4 bases for V and 8 bases for J; bases not matched to a gene: 9. The CDR3 length is 15 residues. From germline, CDR1 is KGHSH and CDR2 LQKENI. The CDR3 spells CASSLAGQGYEKLFF. The CDR3 DNA sequence: TGTGCCAGCTCACTAGCCGGACAGGGATACGAAAAACTGTTTTTT.

This clone was counted only a few times. The chain has TRBV6-5 and TRBJ2-7; 9 bases are shared with TRBD1. The CDR3 has 15 residues. The germline gives CDR1 MNHEY, CDR2 SVGAGI. After removal of 6 bases from V and 3 bases from J, the junction contained 9 bases not matched to a gene. The CDR3 sequence is CASSSTGGRIYEQYF. The CDR3 region has the DNA TGTGCCAGCAGCTCGACAGGGGGAAGGATCTACGAGCAGTACTTC.

The chain has TRBV5-4 and TRBJ2-3; 9 nucleotides match TRBD2. The CDR3 has 13 amino acids. CDR1 SGHNT and CDR2 YYREEE come from the germline V gene (reference sequence). J lost 6 bases, V lost 9 bases, and 8 bases had no gene match. The CDR3 loop reads CATSSGVVDTQYF. As DNA, the CDR3 is TGTGCCACGTCTAGCGGGGTCGTTGATACGCAGTATTTT. The complete variable domain, with remaining parts taken from reference TRBV5-4 and TRBJ2-3, reads ETGVTQSPTHLIKTRGQQVTLRCSSQSGHNTVSWYQQALGQGPQFIFQYYREEENGRGNFPPRFSGLQFPNYSSELNVNALELDDSALYLCATSSGVVDTQYFGPGTRLTVL.

CDR3 DNA: TGTGCCAGCAAAAATCCGTCAGTCGAGCAGTACTTC. It is translated as CASKNPSVEQYF. The chain has TRBV6-1 and TRBJ2-7; D unresolved. The germline V gene encodes CDR1 MNHNS and CDR2 SASEGT. The CDR3 runs 12 residues. Between the trimmed V and J ends, which lost 7 bases and 6 bases, there was a span of 13 bases.

The chain employs TRBV19 and TRBJ1-5, with D perhaps TRBD1 (6 bases). CDR1 is LNHDA, CDR2 SQIVND, per germline (reference sequence). The CDR3 has 14 amino acids. V shed 7 bases and J shed 7 bases, with 17 bases lying between them. For the CDR3, the DNA is TGTGCCAGTACTGTGGGGGCTAACGGGCAGCCCCAGCATTTT. Protein sequence: CASTVGANGQPQHF.

Points on this clone: The germline gene is not matched at one end of the junction; a read error may be the cause. The V gene is TRBV15, the J gene TRBJ1-3; 10 bases match TRBD1. CDR1 LNHNV and CDR2 YYDKDF come from the germline V gene (reference sequence). This CDR3 comprises 15 residues. This chain's CDR3 is CATSMTGQGGNAIYF. Written as DNA, the CDR3 is TGTGCCACCAGCATGACCGGACAGGGGGGAAACGCCATATATTTT.

V gene TRBV6-1 combines with J gene TRBJ1-5; 7 bases map to TRBD1. The CDR3 extends over 14 amino acids. V dropped 5 bases and J dropped 4; count of bases not matched to a gene: 5. Germline assignment: CDR1 MNHNS and CDR2 SASEGT. CDR3 sequence (DNA): TGTGCCAGCAGTCTACAGGGGATAAATCAGCCCCAGCATTTT. Encoded protein: CASSLQGINQPQHF.

V gene TRBV6-6 combines with J gene TRBJ2-7, with D possibly being TRBD2 (6 bases). Germline V gene lookup returns CDR1 MNHNY and CDR2 SVGAGI (reference sequence). Trimming took 0 bases from V and 2 from J, leaving 11 bases between them. The CDR3 spans 15 residues. CDR3: CASSYSQRATYEQYF. CDR3 nucleotide sequence: TGTGCCAGCAGTTACTCGCAGCGGGCAACCTACGAGCAGTACTTC.

The gene calls are TRBV14 and TRBJ2-1, with 8 bases lining up with TRBD2. The ends lost 3 bases at V and 4 bases at J; junction bases unmatched: 17. The V gene's germline CDR1 is SGHDN and CDR2 FVKESK. The CDR3 covers 19 residues. The CDR3 loop reads CASSHKLRAGGRGYNEQFF. CDR3 nucleotides: TGTGCCAGCAGCCACAAACTCAGGGCGGGAGGCCGGGGGTACAATGAGCAGTTCTTC.

The rearrangement joins TRBV4-2 to TRBJ1-2; D gene uncertain. V lost 3 bases and J lost 8, with 22 bases in between. The CDR3 covers 16 residues. Germline values: CDR1 LGHNA, CDR2 YNFKEQ. Here the CDR3 reads CASSQGLSDPEGGYTF. CDR3 DNA: TGTGCCAGCAGCCAGGGCTTAAGTGACCCAGAAGGCGGCTACACCTTC.

The chain employs TRBV9 and TRBJ2-1; TRBD1 matches at 7 bases. CDR1 and CDR2 from the germline V gene are SGDLS and YYNGEE. This CDR3 region has 16 residues. V shed 1 base, J shed 7 bases, and the junction held 11 bases outside the gene matches. In DNA form, the CDR3 reads TGTGCCAGCAGCGTAAGTGAGGGGGCGGTTTGGAATGAGCAGTTCTTC. Protein product: CASSVSEGAVWNEQFF.

A remark on this clone: The same CDR3 can be traced to other DNA sequences in this sample. This sequence joins TRBV18 and TRBJ2-7; 13 bases fit TRBD2. Unmatched junction bases numbered 1, after V lost 3 bases and J lost 2 bases. The V gene's germline CDR1 is KGHSH and CDR2 LQKENI. The CDR3 is 15 residues long. The CDR3 region is CASSPGTSGTYEQYF. The DNA of the CDR3 is TGTGCCAGCTCACCCGGGACTAGCGGGACCTACGAGCAGTACTTC.

The chain has TRBV25-1 and TRBJ1-4; no definite D call. V lost 0 bases, J lost 7 bases, and 9 bases lay in between. The CDR3 extends over 14 amino acids. Germline V CDR1 and CDR2: MGHDK, SYGVNS. Written as DNA, the CDR3 is TGTGCCAGCAGTGAATATTCGGAGGGTGAAAAACTGTTTTTT. It is translated as CASSEYSEGEKLFF.

The chain couples TRBV25-1 to TRBJ2-1; D unresolved. The CDR3 runs 11 residues. The V gene's germline CDR1 is MGHDK and CDR2 SYGVNS. Trimming pared 7 bases from V and 7 bases from J, leaving 8 bases between. The CDR3, as DNA: TGTGCCAGCATAAAGCCTAATGAGCAGTTCTTC. Translating gives CASIKPNEQFF.

The chain combines TRBV7-8 with TRBJ2-7; a possible D gene is TRBD1 (6 bases). Germline V gene data show CDR1 as SGHVS and CDR2 as FQNEAQ. CDR3 length equals 15 residues. Trimming left V 3 bases short and J 0 bases short, with 12 bases between. The CDR3 DNA is TGTGCCAGCAGCTTGGCCGGGACATTCTCCTACGAGCAGTACTTC. Amino acids: CASSLAGTFSYEQYF.

The chain has TRBV19 and TRBJ2-1; 9 bases line up with TRBD1. The CDR3 contains 15 residues. The germline V gene encodes CDR1 LNHDA and CDR2 SQIVND (reference sequence). The J segment lost 10 bases and the V segment lost 8 bases, leaving 15 bases of the junction unmatched. The CDR3 nucleotides read TGTGCCAGTGCCTACAGGGGGCGGGCGGTCAAAGAGCAGTTCTTC. Protein: CASAYRGRAVKEQFF.

This clone was recorded once. For the CDR3, the DNA is TGCAGCGCCCGCATCTCGACGACATCCTACGAGCAGTACTTC. It yields the protein CSARISTTSYEQYF. This chain uses TRBV29-1 with TRBJ2-5, with unresolved D. The J call is in doubt because the DNA end fits TRBJ2-7 better. CDR3 length: 14 residues. Germline loops: CDR1 SQVTM, CDR2 ANQGSEA.

This chain joins TRBV7-6 and TRBJ2-2; 10 positions match TRBD1. V was pared by 5 bases and J by 0 bases, with 9 bases of the junction left unmatched. Germline V CDR1 and CDR2: SGHVS, FNYEAQ. The CDR3 loop spans 18 amino acids. CDR3 loop: CASSLRGQGVTNTGELFF. The CDR3, as DNA: TGTGCCAGCAGCCTACGCGGACAGGGGGTGACGAACACCGGGGAGCTGTTTTTT. The entire variable domain, with the rest obtained from reference TRBV7-6 and TRBJ2-2, is as follows: GAGVSQSPRYKVTKRGQDVALRCDPISGHVSLYWYRQALGQGPEFLTYFNYEAQQDKSGLPNDRFSAERPEGSISTLTIQRTEQRDSAMYRCASSLRGQGVTNTGELFFGEGSRLTVL.

This clone was seen a single time. The gene calls are TRBV7-9 and TRBJ1-6; 7 nucleotides agree with TRBD1. V lost 3 bases, J lost 5 bases, and 1 base stayed unmatched. The CDR3 is made up of 14 amino acids. Germline lookup yields CDR1 SEHNR and CDR2 FQNEAQ (reference sequence). DNA of the CDR3: TGTGCCAGCAGCTTCGGACAGGATAATTCACCCCTCCACTTT. It codes for CASSFGQDNSPLHF.

This chain joins TRBV20-1 and TRBJ2-2; 9 bases align to TRBD2. This CDR3 has 11 amino acids. Per the germline V gene, CDR1 is DFQATT and CDR2 is SNEGSKA (reference sequence). After removal of 5 bases from V and 12 bases from J, the junction contained 4 bases not matched to a gene. The CDR3 DNA follows: TGCAGTGCTCGGACTAGCGAGAAGCTGTTTTTT. This codes for CSARTSEKLFF.

The chain joins TRBV11-1 to TRBJ1-1; D may be TRBD1 (6 bases). V dropped 5 bases and J dropped 0 bases, with 16 bases sitting between them. Germline V gives CDR1 SGHAT, CDR2 FQDESV (reference sequence). The CDR3 runs to 16 residues. CDR3 loop: CASSEYYRVMNTEAFF. The CDR3 DNA follows: TGTGCCAGCAGCGAATACTACAGGGTTATGAACACTGAAGCTTTCTTT.

The chain links TRBV4-2 to TRBJ2-1, with 8 bases aligning to TRBD2. Germline V gene data show CDR1 as LGHNA and CDR2 as YNFKEQ. Unmatched junction bases numbered 14, after V lost 0 bases and J lost 7 bases. This CDR3 has 18 amino acids. CDR3 in DNA: TGTGCCAGCAGCCAAGAAAGGTGGATAGCGGGGACCTCGAATGAGCAGTTCTTC. As protein: CASSQERWIAGTSNEQFF.

The rearrangement joins TRBV2 to TRBJ1-1; 8 bases are a match to TRBD1. The germline CDR1 and CDR2 sequences are SNHLY and FYNNEI. V shed 2 bases, J shed 1 base, and the junction held 12 bases outside the gene matches. The CDR3 covers 18 residues. The CDR3 sequence: CASSEWGDGQGPNTEAFF. The CDR3 DNA follows: TGTGCCAGCAGTGAATGGGGTGACGGACAGGGACCGAACACTGAAGCTTTCTTT.

The genes are TRBV2 and TRBJ2-1; 7 bases line up with TRBD2. From germline, CDR1 is SNHLY and CDR2 FYNNEI. Trimming at V came to 4 bases and at J to 8 bases, leaving 11 bases not matched to a gene. The CDR3 extends over 15 amino acids. In nucleotides, the CDR3 is TGTGCCAGCAGTGGAATGCGCGGGAGAGCCTATGAGCAGTTCTTC. It yields the protein CASSGMRGRAYEQFF.